A single sample gave rise to the 32 T cell receptor beta chains below, sequenced in a study of long-term antiretroviral therapy in people with HIV. They ran version v3.0 of the immunoSEQ assay at survey level. Sequenced by immunoSEQ multiplex PCR; TCRdb stores in-frame clones only, minus some. This sample has 20,000 or so clones, with roughly 80% found just once. The sample consisted of unsorted PBMCs, taken 0.2 years after starting antiretroviral therapy. The receptors shown here come from a woman in her thirties with HIV.

This clone was found a few times. The chain uses TRBV27 and TRBJ2-2; 8 bases line up with TRBD1. This CDR3 region has 15 residues. Trimming cost V 6 bases and J 7 bases; bases outside gene matches: 10. CDR1 and CDR2 from the germline V gene are MNHEY and SMNVEV (reference sequence). The chain's CDR3 is CASRKPGQENGELFF. CDR3 coding DNA: TGTGCCAGCAGAAAACCGGGACAGGAGAACGGGGAGCTGTTTTTT.

The chain couples TRBV30 to TRBJ2-2, with 11 bases fitting TRBD2. The J segment lost 5 bases and the V segment lost 3 bases, leaving 5 bases of the junction unmatched. CDR1 is GTSNPN and CDR2 is SVGIG in the germline V gene (reference sequence). CDR3 length equals 15 residues. This CDR3 is CAWRISGGETGELFF. The CDR3 bases are TGTGCCTGGAGGATTAGCGGGGGGGAGACCGGGGAGCTGTTTTTT.

V and J are TRBV2 and TRBJ2-3, with 8 bases matching TRBD2. The CDR3 runs 14 residues. Trimming removed 8 bases from V and 2 bases from J; junction bases left unmatched: 6. Germline CDR1 is SNHLY and CDR2 is FYNNEI. Written as DNA, the CDR3 is TGTGCCAGCTATCCGGGGGGGTTCACAGATACGCAGTATTTT. Translating it yields CASYPGGFTDTQYF.

The chain carries TRBV7-2 and TRBJ1-1; TRBD1 matches 8 bases. This CDR3 comprises 14 residues. Trimming removed 5 bases from V and 3 bases from J; junction bases left unmatched: 5. Germline V gene sequence: CDR1 SGHTA, CDR2 FQGNSA. The CDR3 is CASSTVTGDTEAFF. The CDR3 DNA is TGTGCCAGCAGCACCGTGACAGGGGACACTGAAGCTTTCTTT.

The chain links TRBV7-2 to TRBJ2-2; D may be TRBD1 (5 bases). Between the trimmed V and J ends, which lost 2 bases and 1 base, there was a span of 8 bases. The CDR3 is 15 residues long. CDR1 and CDR2 (germline): SGHTA, FQGNSA. The DNA for the CDR3 is TGTGCCAGCAGCTTAAGGACAATGAACACCGGGGAGCTGTTTTTT. Protein sequence: CASSLRTMNTGELFF.

J is TRBJ1-2 and V is TRBV2, with D possibly being TRBD1 (5 bases). The germline CDR1 and CDR2 sequences are SNHLY and FYNNEI. The V and J ends lost 8 bases and 2 bases respectively, with 9 bases between them. This CDR3 region has 12 residues. The CDR3 region is CASDRTNYGYTF. The CDR3 DNA sequence: TGTGCCAGCGATAGGACAAACTATGGCTACACCTTC. The complete variable domain, with remaining parts taken from reference TRBV2 and TRBJ1-2, reads EPEVTQTPSHQVTQMGQEVILRCVPISNHLYFYWYRQILGQKVEFLVSFYNNEISEKSEIFDDQFSVERPDGSNFTLKIRSTKLEDSAMYFCASDRTNYGYTFGSGTRLTVV.

This chain connects TRBV6-5 to TRBJ2-1; perhaps TRBD1 as D (6 bases). The length of the CDR3 is 13 residues. Per the germline V gene, CDR1 is MNHEY and CDR2 is SVGAGI. V was cut by 4 bases and J by 7 bases, with 11 bases left in between. This CDR3 reads CASSLGHTNEQFF. The DNA for the CDR3 is TGTGCCAGCAGTTTGGGACACACTAATGAGCAGTTCTTC.

V and J are TRBV5-4 and TRBJ1-1, with 7 bases fitting TRBD1. The CDR3 is 14 amino acids. Trimming took 4 bases from V and 3 from J; bases not matched to a gene: 6. In germline, CDR1 is SGHNT, CDR2 YYREEE (reference sequence). This CDR3 is CASSRDRGDTEAFF. CDR3 in DNA: TGTGCCAGCAGCAGGGACAGAGGGGACACTGAAGCTTTCTTT.

With respect to this clone: One end of the junction varies from germline; a read error may be responsible. The gene calls are TRBV5-1 and TRBJ2-7; 10 bases match TRBD1. This CDR3 comprises 14 residues. Germline assignment: CDR1 SGHRS and CDR2 YFSETQ. The CDR3, as DNA: TGCGCCAGCACCTTGGACAGGGGGTCCTACGAGCAGTACTTC. Translation gives CASTLDRGSYEQYF.

The CDR3 region has the DNA TGTGCCAGCTATTCCCCGGGACAGGGATCCGAGACCCAGTACTTC. This encodes CASYSPGQGSETQYF. The chain combines TRBV21-1 with TRBJ2-5; TRBD1 reflects the table's D call only, with no check against the DNA. TRBV21-1 represents a pseudogene. This CDR3 has 15 residues.

The rearrangement joins TRBV5-1 to TRBJ1-6; 10 bases agree with TRBD1. The germline gives CDR1 SGHRS, CDR2 YFSETQ. V was pared by 4 bases and J by 3 bases, with 7 bases of the junction left unmatched. There are 17 residues in the CDR3. The CDR3 reads CASSPGTGANYNSPLHF. The DNA for the CDR3 is TGCGCCAGCAGCCCGGGGACAGGGGCAAACTATAATTCACCCCTCCACTTT.

The chain employs TRBV27 and TRBJ1-4, with no clear D. V lost 5 bases, J lost 5 bases, and 12 bases lay in between. This CDR3 contains 14 residues. Germline assignment: CDR1 MNHEY and CDR2 SMNVEV (reference sequence). The CDR3 sequence is CASSRRAGNEKLFF. The CDR3 nucleotides read TGTGCCAGCAGTAGGAGGGCCGGAAATGAAAAACTGTTTTTT.

The rearrangement links TRBV6-1 to TRBJ2-7; 8 nucleotides align to TRBD1. In germline, CDR1 is MNHNS, CDR2 SASEGT. V was pared by 1 base and J by 7 bases, with 9 bases of the junction left unmatched. CDR3 length equals 15 residues. The chain's CDR3 is CASSEGDRPKMEQYV. CDR3 DNA sequence: TGTGCCAGCAGTGAAGGGGACAGGCCAAAGATGGAGCAGTACGTC.

V and J are TRBV6-5 and TRBJ1-2; 12 nucleotides agree with TRBD1. Germline-derived CDR1 and CDR2 are MNHEY and SVGAGI. There are 15 residues in the CDR3. The J segment lost 7 bases and the V segment lost 6 bases, leaving 9 bases of the junction unmatched. This CDR3 is CASRPRDRGPFGYTF. CDR3 nucleotides: TGTGCCAGCAGGCCCAGGGACAGGGGGCCGTTTGGCTACACCTTC.

V and J are TRBV10-3 and TRBJ2-5; 12 nucleotides agree with TRBD2. The germline V gene has CDR1 ENHRY and CDR2 SYGVKD. V lost 4 bases, J lost 2 bases, and 2 bases stayed unmatched. The CDR3 is 15 residues long. The CDR3 is CAISATSGGQETQYF. As DNA, the CDR3 is TGTGCCATCAGTGCTACTAGCGGGGGGCAAGAGACCCAGTACTTC.

This clone was seen only a few times. The CDR3, as DNA: TGTGCCAGCAGCTCCTTCTTACGTAATCAAGGAAACACCATATATTTT. Protein: CASSSFLRNQGNTIYF. J is TRBJ1-3 and V is TRBV7-3; D ambiguous. V was shortened by 4 bases and J by 4 bases, with 17 bases between the two germline ends. Germline CDR1 is SGHTA and CDR2 is FQGTGA. The CDR3 totals 16 residues.

This sequence joins TRBV19 and TRBJ1-3, with TRBD1 identical over 9 bases. This CDR3 contains 15 residues. The junction had 9 bases not matched to a gene; V was cut back by 6 bases and J by 6 bases. Germline V lookup: CDR1 LNHDA, CDR2 SQIVND (reference sequence). CDR3 DNA sequence: TGTGCCAGTAGGCTCCTCGGACAGGGGTCAAACACCATATATTTT. Protein sequence: CASRLLGQGSNTIYF.

The chain combines TRBV27 with TRBJ2-7; 9 bases match TRBD1. The CDR3 runs to 13 residues. V lost 5 bases, J lost 2 bases, and 1 base stayed unmatched. Germline V lookup: CDR1 MNHEY, CDR2 SMNVEV (reference sequence). In DNA, the CDR3 is TGTGCCAGCAGTCGGGACAGGGCCTACGAGCAGTACTTC. Protein product: CASSRDRAYEQYF.

This CDR3 is CASSLERGATDTQYF. CDR3 nucleotide sequence: TGTGCCAGCAGCTTGGAGCGGGGGGCAACAGATACGCAGTATTTT. The rearrangement uses TRBV5-5 and TRBJ2-3, with TRBD2 identical over 9 bases. Germline V gene data show CDR1 as SGHKS and CDR2 as YYEKEE (reference sequence). The CDR3 consists of 15 residues. V shed 0 bases and J 3 bases; nucleotides not matched to a gene: 2.

V gene TRBV7-3 combines with J gene TRBJ2-3, with D uncertain. Trimming left V 4 bases short and J 4 bases short, with 12 bases between. Germline loops: CDR1 SGHTA, CDR2 FQGTGA. The CDR3 loop spans 14 amino acids. The CDR3 loop reads CASSSYPYPDTQYF. The CDR3 DNA reads as TGTGCCAGCAGCTCATACCCGTACCCAGATACGCAGTATTTT.

The chain combines TRBV5-1 with TRBJ2-5; D uncertain. Trimming pared 0 bases from V and 0 bases from J, leaving 9 bases between. The CDR3 has 15 amino acids. Germline V gene data show CDR1 as SGHRS and CDR2 as YFSETQ. As DNA, the CDR3 is TGCGCCAGCAGCTTGGTGGCCGACGACCAAGAGACCCAGTACTTC. This encodes CASSLVADDQETQYF.

V gene TRBV30 combines with J gene TRBJ1-1; D is perhaps TRBD1 (5 bases). Germline V gene sequence: CDR1 GTSNPN, CDR2 SVGIG (reference sequence). V was pared by 5 bases and J by 3 bases, with 10 bases between. This CDR3 has 12 residues. CDR3 nucleotides: TGTGCCTGGCAACAGGAGCACACTGAAGCTTTCTTT. It is translated as CAWQQEHTEAFF.

This clone was observed a few times. The V call is TRBV12-5, the J call TRBJ1-1, with D hard to call. There are 11 residues in the CDR3. From germline, CDR1 is LGHNT and CDR2 FRNRAP. The V end lost 4 bases, the J end lost 3 bases, and 3 bases lay between the germline ends. CDR3 amino acids: CASGSYTEAFF. The CDR3 DNA reads TGTGCTAGTGGTTCGTACACTGAAGCTTTCTTT.

The chain employs TRBV5-1 and TRBJ2-7, with D possibly being TRBD2 (5 bases). This CDR3 region has 14 residues. CDR1 is SGHRS and CDR2 is YFSETQ in the germline V gene. Trimming pared 7 bases from V and 7 bases from J, leaving 21 bases between. CDR3 in amino acids: CASLSDRGRGEQYF. CDR3 coding DNA: TGCGCCAGCTTGAGCGACCGGGGTCGGGGAGAGCAGTACTTC.

The chain links TRBV9 to TRBJ1-1, with unresolved D. Looked up from germline, CDR1 is SGDLS and CDR2 is YYNGEE. The CDR3 consists of 15 residues. Between the trimmed V and J ends, which lost 0 bases and 0 bases, there was a span of 9 bases. The CDR3 nucleotides are TGTGCCAGCAGCGTAGATGGGTTAATGAACACTGAAGCTTTCTTT. Translating gives CASSVDGLMNTEAFF.

This clone has a single count. V and J are TRBV29-1 and TRBJ1-1; no firm D call. This CDR3 spans 14 amino acids. CDR1 and CDR2 (germline): SQVTM, ANQGSEA. Trimming removed 7 bases at V and 1 base at J, with 16 bases between. The CDR3 spells CSGKGQESNTEAFF. DNA for the CDR3: TGCAGCGGCAAAGGGCAGGAATCGAACACTGAAGCTTTCTTT.

This clone was counted only a few times. V usage is TRBV6-1 and J usage is TRBJ2-7; no reliable D call. Germline-derived CDR1 and CDR2 are MNHNS and SASEGT. V lost 0 bases to trimming and J lost 4 bases, with 13 bases between them. The CDR3 runs 15 residues. In DNA, the CDR3 is TGTGCCAGCAGTGAAGCGTTAGGGTTACGGTACGAGCAGTACTTC. Translated: CASSEALGLRYEQYF.

The genes are TRBV5-1 and TRBJ2-3; 7 bases map to TRBD1. Germline CDR1 is SGHRS and CDR2 is YFSETQ. V gave up 0 bases and J gave up 3 bases; unmatched junction bases: 4. The CDR3 has 15 amino acids. CDR3 DNA: TGCGCCAGCAGCTTGGGGGACAGAATGACAGATACGCAGTATTTT. Amino acid sequence: CASSLGDRMTDTQYF.

The chain uses TRBV9 and TRBJ2-1; D might be TRBD2 (6 bases). The CDR3 sequence is 15 residues long. V was clipped by 3 bases and J by 7 bases, with 17 bases between them. Germline V CDR1 and CDR2: SGDLS, YYNGEE. This CDR3 reads CASSAAQRVENEQFF. CDR3 in DNA: TGTGCCAGCAGCGCCGCCCAGCGGGTGGAGAATGAGCAGTTCTTC.

This chain joins TRBV7-8 and TRBJ1-4; TRBD1 might be the D (6 bases). The CDR3 is made up of 16 amino acids. CDR1 is SGHVS, CDR2 FQNEAQ, per germline. V lost 3 bases to trimming and J lost 3 bases, with 14 bases between them. The CDR3 spells CASSFGSGASNEKLFF. DNA for the CDR3: TGTGCCAGCAGCTTTGGATCGGGGGCCTCTAATGAAAAACTGTTTTTT. Full variable domain (outside the CDR3, taken from reference TRBV7-8 and TRBJ1-4): GAGVSQSPRYKVAKRGQDVALRCDPISGHVSLFWYQQALGQGPEFLTYFQNEAQLDKSGLPSDRFFAERPEGSVSTLKIQRTQQEDSAVYLCASSFGSGASNEKLFFGSGTQLSVL.

For the CDR3, the DNA is TGTGCCAGCAGCCAGGGGGGATACGAGCAGTACTTC. This codes for CASSQGGYEQYF. The genes are TRBV6-5 and TRBJ2-7, with a weak D call TRBD1 (7 bases). From germline, CDR1 is MNHEY and CDR2 SVGAGI. This CDR3 has 12 residues. The V end lost 6 bases, the J end lost 4 bases, and 10 bases lay between the germline ends.

The V call is TRBV11-2, the J call TRBJ2-5; D perhaps matches TRBD2 (5 bases). This CDR3 comprises 15 residues. The V and J ends lost 5 bases and 7 bases respectively, with 20 bases between them. Germline values: CDR1 SGHAT, CDR2 FQNNGV. The CDR3: CASSQEADRAATQYF. In DNA, the CDR3 is TGTGCCAGCAGCCAAGAGGCCGACCGAGCGGCGACCCAGTACTTC. Supplemented by reference TRBV11-2 and TRBJ2-5, the full variable domain reads EAGVAQSPRYKIIEKRQSVAFWCNPISGHATLYWYQQILGQGPKLLIQFQNNGVVDDSQLPKDRFSAERLKGVDSTLKIQPAKLEDSAVYLCASSQEADRAATQYFGPGTRLLVL.